These 27 T cell receptor beta chains came from one sample sequenced in a study of shared clonotypes between healthy human individuals. The method was immunoSEQ multiplex PCR; TCRdb's version includes in-frame clones alone and lacks a portion of them. The table includes approximately 1,000,000 clones, 60% to 80% detected once. Sequences were obtained from memory CD4+ T cells from PBMCs. Indicated subset: CD45RA-negative fraction. These receptor sequences come from a man aged 18 to 29 in good health. Some clones in this sample may be carry-over from other donors' samples.

The chain employs TRBV19 and TRBJ2-1; D is unclear. Trimming took off 3 bases at V and 1 base at J, with 13 bases between the two ends. CDR1 LNHDA and CDR2 SQIVND come from the germline V gene (reference sequence). The CDR3 has 16 amino acids. The chain's CDR3 is CASSMNRAGSYNEQFF. DNA of the CDR3: TGTGCCAGTAGTATGAATCGGGCAGGATCCTACAATGAGCAGTTCTTC. The variable domain in full, with the rest retrieved from reference TRBV19 and TRBJ2-1, is DGGITQSPKYLFRKEGQNVTLSCEQNLNHDAMYWYRQDPGQGLRLIYYSQIVNDFQKGDIAEGYSVSREKKESFPLTVTSAQKNPTAFYLCASSMNRAGSYNEQFFGPGTRLTVL.

The V gene is TRBV5-6, the J gene TRBJ2-3, with 9 positions matching TRBD2. The CDR3 consists of 17 residues. V dropped 2 bases and J dropped 3; count of bases not matched to a gene: 10. Germline CDR1 SGHDT, CDR2 YYEEEE. CDR3 nucleotides: TGTGCCAGCAGCTTCGGGCTGTTAGCGGGAGCGACAGATACGCAGTATTTT. As protein: CASSFGLLAGATDTQYF.

The V and J genes are TRBV5-1 and TRBJ1-2; no firm D call. Deletions cut 4 bases from V and 0 bases from J, with 10 bases between. CDR1 is SGHRS and CDR2 is YFSETQ in the germline V gene. This CDR3 comprises 14 residues. The CDR3 sequence is CASSMSGTNYGYTF. The CDR3 bases are TGCGCCAGCAGCATGTCCGGGACTAACTATGGCTACACCTTC.

This chain links TRBV5-1 with TRBJ2-5, with TRBD2 matching 13 bases. The CDR3 length is 16 residues. Germline CDR1 SGHRS, CDR2 YFSETQ. J was trimmed by 5 bases and V by 4 bases; bases with no gene match: 8. DNA for the CDR3: TGCGCCAGCAGCCGGACTAGCGGGAGCCTCCGGGAGACCCAGTACTTC. It specifies CASSRTSGSLRETQYF.

The chain uses TRBV5-1 and TRBJ2-3, with TRBD2 matching 11 bases. Germline trimming cut 2 bases from V and 0 bases from J; bases unmatched to any gene: 5. This CDR3 comprises 17 residues. Germline V CDR1 and CDR2: SGHRS, YFSETQ. The CDR3 protein is CASSFTGTSGSTDTQYF. The CDR3 DNA is TGCGCCAGCAGCTTCACCGGGACTAGCGGAAGCACAGATACGCAGTATTTT.

About this clone itself: Other DNA sequences in the sample encode the same CDR3. The V call is TRBV29-1, the J call TRBJ1-1, with TRBD1 identical over 7 bases. The germline V gene encodes CDR1 SQVTM and CDR2 ANQGSEA. J was trimmed by 0 bases and V by 6 bases; bases with no gene match: 4. The CDR3 runs to 13 residues. The chain's CDR3 is CSVRQGLNTEAFF. CDR3 nucleotides: TGCAGCGTCCGACAGGGATTGAACACTGAAGCTTTCTTT.

In the case of this clone: The same CDR3 also results from other DNA sequences found in this sample. V is TRBV28 and J is TRBJ1-2; no reliable D call. V lost 6 bases, J lost 5 bases, and 13 bases lay in between. The CDR3 consists of 13 residues. Germline assignment: CDR1 MDHEN and CDR2 SYDVKM. The CDR3 sequence: CASSSGRIYGYTF. The CDR3 DNA is TGTGCCAGCAGCTCTGGCAGAATTTATGGCTACACCTTC.

This chain links TRBV7-2 with TRBJ1-2; the match to TRBD1 covers 7 bases. The V gene end was trimmed by 1 base and the J gene end by 4 bases; junction bases not matched to a gene: 6. The CDR3 runs 15 residues. Germline V CDR1 and CDR2: SGHTA, FQGNSA. The CDR3 region has the DNA TGTGCCAGCAGCTTAGTAGGGGGCCCTAGCTATGGCTACACCTTC. Translated: CASSLVGGPSYGYTF.

This clone came up a few times. The chain carries TRBV29-1 and TRBJ2-3; D uncertain. The germline CDR1 and CDR2 sequences are SQVTM and ANQGSEA. The CDR3 loop spans 12 amino acids. V lost 0 bases, J lost 8 bases, and 9 bases lay in between. The CDR3 coding sequence is TGCAGCGTTGAAGATCTTCTGGGTACGCAGTATTTT. Its translation: CSVEDLLGTQYF.

The rearrangement links TRBV2 to TRBJ1-1; a possible D gene is TRBD1 (5 bases). The CDR3 has 14 amino acids. V lost 6 bases, J lost 5 bases, and 16 bases lay in between. Germline loops: CDR1 SNHLY, CDR2 FYNNEI. The CDR3 loop is CASSRGSKVTEAFF. CDR3 bases: TGTGCCAGCAGCCGGGGCTCTAAAGTGACTGAAGCTTTCTTT. The variable domain in full, completed from reference TRBV2 and TRBJ1-1, reads EPEVTQTPSHQVTQMGQEVILRCVPISNHLYFYWYRQILGQKVEFLVSFYNNEISEKSEIFDDQFSVERPDGSNFTLKIRSTKLEDSAMYFCASSRGSKVTEAFFGQGTRLTVV.

The rearrangement joins TRBV5-1 to TRBJ2-3; maybe TRBD2 (5 bases). Germline values: CDR1 SGHRS, CDR2 YFSETQ. V was cut by 3 bases and J by 3 bases, with 14 bases left in between. This CDR3 has 15 residues. The CDR3 sequence: CASSSQPPGTDTQYF. The CDR3 DNA follows: TGCGCCAGCAGCTCGCAGCCCCCGGGAACAGATACGCAGTATTTT.

This sequence joins TRBV5-4 and TRBJ2-1, with 13 bases identical to TRBD2. Per germline, CDR1 SGHNT and CDR2 YYREEE (reference sequence). The CDR3 length is 15 residues. Trimming removed 4 bases from V and 7 bases from J; junction bases left unmatched: 5. The DNA of the CDR3 is TGTGCCAGCAGCCCACTAGCGGGAGGGTTAAATGAGCAGTTCTTC. It specifies CASSPLAGGLNEQFF.

This chain connects TRBV5-1 to TRBJ2-5, with TRBD2 as a possible D gene (5 bases). Trimming stripped 4 bases from V and 2 bases from J, with 9 bases between. Germline V gene sequence: CDR1 SGHRS, CDR2 YFSETQ. The CDR3 is made up of 13 amino acids. The CDR3 reads CASSPTGQETQYF. In DNA, the CDR3 is TGCGCCAGCAGCCCAACGGGGCAAGAGACCCAGTACTTC.

V gene TRBV19 combines with J gene TRBJ2-7; TRBD2 matches at 12 bases. Looked up from germline, CDR1 is LNHDA and CDR2 is SQIVND (reference sequence). The trim removed 4 bases at V and 3 bases at J, leaving 10 bases unmatched. The CDR3 consists of 17 residues. CDR3 sequence (DNA): TGTGCCAGTAGTAAGGGGGCACTAGCGGGAGGACTCTACGAGCAGTACTTC. Translating it yields CASSKGALAGGLYEQYF.

The V gene is TRBV5-4, the J gene TRBJ2-7; TRBD2 matches at 11 bases. The junction had 7 bases not matched to a gene; V was cut back by 1 base and J by 1 base. CDR3 length: 17 amino acids. Germline CDR1 and CDR2: SGHNT and YYREEE (reference sequence). This chain's CDR3 is CASSLSSGGAGSYEQYF. CDR3 coding DNA: TGTGCCAGCAGCTTGAGTAGCGGGGGGGCAGGTTCCTACGAGCAGTACTTC.

V usage is TRBV27 and J usage is TRBJ2-1; D remains ambiguous. This CDR3 has 15 amino acids. Looked up from germline, CDR1 is MNHEY and CDR2 is SMNVEV (reference sequence). The V end was cut by 6 bases, the J end by 3 bases, with 15 bases between. CDR3 in amino acids: CASRTSADNYNEQFF. In DNA form, the CDR3 reads TGTGCCAGCAGAACAAGCGCCGATAACTACAATGAGCAGTTCTTC.

V gene TRBV18 combines with J gene TRBJ2-7, with D tentatively TRBD1 or TRBD2 (5 bases each). CDR1 and CDR2 from the germline V gene are KGHSH and LQKENI. The CDR3 extends over 16 amino acids. Trimming cost V 3 bases and J 2 bases, with 17 bases left between them. The DNA of the CDR3 is TGTGCCAGCTCACCGAGTCCCGGGACGGCCACCTACGAGCAGTACTTC. Protein: CASSPSPGTATYEQYF.

V and J are TRBV6-4 and TRBJ2-3, with 11 nucleotides matching TRBD2. Trimming cost V 0 bases and J 4 bases; bases outside gene matches: 3. Germline CDR1 is MRHNA and CDR2 is SNTAGT. This CDR3 spans 16 amino acids. The CDR3 loop is CASSDSTSGMADTQYF. DNA for the CDR3: TGTGCCAGCAGTGACTCGACTAGCGGGATGGCAGATACGCAGTATTTT.

The chain recombines TRBV18 with TRBJ2-2; 7 nucleotides line up with TRBD2. The germline V gene has CDR1 KGHSH and CDR2 LQKENI. V was pared by 3 bases and J by 7 bases, with 8 bases of the junction left unmatched. The CDR3 is 15 amino acids. The chain's CDR3 is CASSPWGGSLGELFF. As DNA, the CDR3 is TGTGCCAGCTCACCCTGGGGCGGGAGTCTCGGGGAGCTGTTTTTT.

Only one count was recorded for this clone. This rearrangement joins TRBV9 to TRBJ1-1; D uncertain. Germline-derived CDR1 and CDR2 are SGDLS and YYNGEE. CDR3 length equals 12 residues. The V end lost 4 bases, the J end lost 8 bases, and 12 bases lay between the germline ends. The CDR3 bases are TGTGCCAGCAGCCCCCGGGAGGGAGAAGCTTTCTTT. Translated, it gives CASSPREGEAFF.

V and J are TRBV6-4 and TRBJ2-6; 10 bases match TRBD1. CDR3 length: 16 residues. Per germline, CDR1 MRHNA and CDR2 SNTAGT. The junction had 0 bases not matched to a gene; V was cut back by 2 bases and J by 2 bases. CDR3 in amino acids: CASSDGQGAGANVLTF. The CDR3 DNA reads TGTGCCAGCAGTGACGGACAGGGGGCTGGGGCCAACGTCCTGACTTTC.

This clone was observed a single time. A much larger clone lies a single base off, so this may be a read error. Other DNA sequences of this sample code for an identical CDR3. V is TRBV27 and J is TRBJ2-2; TRBD2 is a possible D gene (5 bases). This CDR3 region has 13 residues. Germline V gene lookup returns CDR1 MNHEY and CDR2 SMNVEV (reference sequence). The germline V and J ends were trimmed by 1 base and 6 bases, with 6 bases remaining between them. DNA for the CDR3: TGTGCCAGCAGTTTATGGGGAGCCGGGGAGCTGTTTTTT. Amino acid sequence: CASSLWGAGELFF.

V usage is TRBV7-9 and J usage is TRBJ2-2; D is tentatively TRBD1 or TRBD2 (5 bases each). V gave up 5 bases and J gave up 1 base, with 11 bases separating them. From germline, CDR1 is SEHNR and CDR2 FQNEAQ (reference sequence). The CDR3 runs 15 residues. The CDR3, as DNA: TGTGCCAGCAGCCCCTTGAGGGGGAACACCGGGGAGCTGTTTTTT. It specifies CASSPLRGNTGELFF. Full variable domain (rest looked up from reference TRBV7-9 and TRBJ2-2): DTGVSQNPRHKITKRGQNVTFRCDPISEHNRLYWYRQTLGQGPEFLTYFQNEAQLEKSRLLSDRFSAERPKGSFSTLEIQRTEQGDSAMYLCASSPLRGNTGELFFGEGSRLTVL.

This chain uses TRBV5-1 with TRBJ1-1, with unresolved D. The CDR3 is made up of 14 amino acids. The germline V and J ends were trimmed by 3 bases and 1 base, with 10 bases remaining between them. Germline lookup yields CDR1 SGHRS and CDR2 YFSETQ. CDR3 residues: CASSSEIPNTEAFF. In DNA, the CDR3 is TGCGCCAGCAGCTCCGAGATCCCGAACACTGAAGCTTTCTTT.

In its sample, this clone was seen a few times. The J gene is TRBJ1-1, the V gene TRBV27; D possibly corresponds to TRBD1 (6 bases). The CDR3 is 14 residues long. From germline, CDR1 is MNHEY and CDR2 SMNVEV (reference sequence). V lost 7 bases, J lost 0 bases, and 12 bases lay in between. DNA of the CDR3: TGTGCCAGCAACGACAGGAGAATGAACACTGAAGCTTTCTTT. It yields the protein CASNDRRMNTEAFF.

V usage is TRBV6-1 and J usage is TRBJ1-5; D is unresolved. V lost 7 bases to trimming and J lost 1 base, with 14 bases between them. CDR3 length: 15 residues. In germline, CDR1 is MNHNS, CDR2 SASEGT. CDR3 loop: CASTMSGLSNQPQHF. CDR3 in DNA: TGTGCCAGCACCATGAGCGGGTTGAGCAATCAGCCCCAGCATTTT.

The V and J genes are TRBV5-1 and TRBJ2-3, with TRBD2 matching 8 bases. With V trimmed by 4 bases and J by 3 bases, 7 bases remained unmatched. The CDR3 contains 15 residues. Germline V CDR1 and CDR2: SGHRS, YFSETQ. This chain's CDR3 is CASSLVSGTTDTQYF. DNA of the CDR3: TGCGCCAGCAGCCTGGTTAGCGGGACAACAGATACGCAGTATTTT.